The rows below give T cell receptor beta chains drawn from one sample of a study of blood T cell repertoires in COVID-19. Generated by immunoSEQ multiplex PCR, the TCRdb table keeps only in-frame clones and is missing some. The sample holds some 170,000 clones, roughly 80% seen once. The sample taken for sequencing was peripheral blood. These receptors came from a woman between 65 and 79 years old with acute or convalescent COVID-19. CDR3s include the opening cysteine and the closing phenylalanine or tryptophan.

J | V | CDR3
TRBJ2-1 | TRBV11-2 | CASSPRGAGGPKYEQFF
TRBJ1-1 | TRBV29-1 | CSVEGGTGGNTEAFF
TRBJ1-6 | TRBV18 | CASSPPVDNSPLHF
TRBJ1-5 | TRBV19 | CASTGTGGWGNQPQHF
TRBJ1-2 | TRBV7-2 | CASSLGATGSQYGYTF
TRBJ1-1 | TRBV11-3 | CASSLGVNTEAFF
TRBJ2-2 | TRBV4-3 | CASSQDAQDGLAGGYTGELFF
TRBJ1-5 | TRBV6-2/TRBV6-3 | CASSFQGSDNQPQHF
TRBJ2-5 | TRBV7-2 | CASSPAGTGIRETQYF
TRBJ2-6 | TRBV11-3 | CASSLGGSSGANVLTF
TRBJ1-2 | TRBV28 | CASSAAQRGYTF
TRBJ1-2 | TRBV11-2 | CASSPGKYRGWDGYTF
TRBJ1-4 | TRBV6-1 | CASSEAQGTDEKLFF
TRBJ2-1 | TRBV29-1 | CSVEGQVGGEQFF
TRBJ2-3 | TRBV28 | CASSLSGQGTTDTQYF